Each of the 19 T cell receptor beta chains below was sequenced from the same sample in a study of graft-versus-host responses after intestinal transplantation. Assay used: immunoSEQ multiplex PCR; TCRdb lists only in-frame clones, some missing. This table has about 40,000 clones, about 90% appearing once. Specimen: PBMCs, collected approximately 300 days after intestinal transplant. The source is a human patient who received an intestinal transplant, so some T cells may come from the graft donor.

V usage is TRBV5-4 and J usage is TRBJ2-7; possibly TRBD1 for D (5 bases). The CDR3 spans 11 residues. Germline V gives CDR1 SGHNT, CDR2 YYREEE (reference sequence). Trimming took 5 bases from V and 4 from J, leaving 7 bases between them. CDR3 amino acids: CASSTGYEQYF. The CDR3, as DNA: TGTGCCAGCAGTACAGGTTACGAGCAGTACTTC. Based on the CDR3 plus reference TRBV5-4 and TRBJ2-7, the full variable domain is ETGVTQSPTHLIKTRGQQVTLRCSSQSGHNTVSWYQQALGQGPQFIFQYYREEENGRGNFPPRFSGLQFPNYSSELNVNALELDDSALYLCASSTGYEQYFGPGTRLTVT.

The chain couples TRBV6-1 to TRBJ2-7, with D maybe TRBD2 (6 bases). The length of the CDR3 is 14 residues. The V end was cut by 3 bases, the J end by 3 bases, with 12 bases between. Germline values: CDR1 MNHNS, CDR2 SASEGT. The CDR3 DNA sequence: TGTGCCAGCAGTGAGGGGACTTTCGTCTACGAGCAGTACTTC. Residues: CASSEGTFVYEQYF.

This clone was picked up one time. A junction boundary mismatches the germline segment, possibly from a read error. The V and J genes are TRBV6-1 and TRBJ2-7; the D gene is possibly TRBD1 (6 bases). The CDR3 covers 15 residues. Looked up from germline, CDR1 is MNHNS and CDR2 is SASEGT. The CDR3 sequence is CAISEAGTPTYEQYF. The DNA of the CDR3 is TGTGCCATCAGTGAAGCCGGGACACCCACCTACGAGCAGTACTTC.

CDR3 sequence: CASSATSDYEQYF. The DNA for the CDR3 is TGTGCCAGCAGTGCGACTAGCGACTACGAGCAGTACTTC. This rearrangement joins TRBV6-1 to TRBJ2-7, with 8 positions matching TRBD2. There are 13 residues in the CDR3. Germline assignment: CDR1 MNHNS and CDR2 SASEGT. J was trimmed by 3 bases and V by 4 bases; bases with no gene match: 2.

The chain carries TRBV5-8 and TRBJ1-2; D not certain. V was shortened by 2 bases and J by 2 bases, with 7 bases between the two germline ends. CDR1 and CDR2 from the germline V gene are SGHTS and YDEGEE. This CDR3 is built from 13 residues. Here the CDR3 DNA reads TGTGCCAGCAGCTTACGAGGGAACTATGGCTACACCTTC. Its translation: CASSLRGNYGYTF.

The rearrangement joins TRBV7-3 to TRBJ2-1; weak D call: TRBD1 (5 bases). Trimming left V 3 bases short and J 10 bases short, with 10 bases between. This CDR3 has 12 amino acids. Germline CDR1 SGHTA, CDR2 FQGTGA. The CDR3 sequence is CASSLRSGEQFF. DNA for the CDR3: TGTGCCAGCAGCTTGAGATCAGGGGAGCAGTTCTTC. Supplemented by reference TRBV7-3 and TRBJ2-1, the full variable domain reads GAGVSQTPSNKVTEKGKYVELRCDPISGHTALYWYRQSLGQGPEFLIYFQGTGAADDSGLPNDRFFAVRPEGSVSTLKIQRTERGDSAVYLCASSLRSGEQFFGPGTRLTVL.

J is TRBJ1-5 and V is TRBV19; D is perhaps TRBD1 (5 bases). V shed 4 bases and J shed 6 bases, with 7 bases lying between them. The CDR3 sequence is 12 residues long. CDR1 and CDR2 (germline): LNHDA, SQIVND (reference sequence). The CDR3 is CASSRGVQPQHF. CDR3 nucleotide sequence: TGTGCCAGTAGTAGAGGGGTTCAGCCCCAGCATTTT.

The chain uses TRBV6-1 and TRBJ1-5; 10 bases match TRBD1. The CDR3 contains 18 residues. V lost 4 bases to trimming and J lost 0 bases; unmatched junction nucleotides: 9. Germline CDR1 MNHNS, CDR2 SASEGT. The CDR3 coding sequence is TGTGCCAGCAGTGTCACGGACAGGGGGAGTTATAGCAATCAGCCCCAGCATTTT. It encodes CASSVTDRGSYSNQPQHF.

The sample holds a few counts of this clone. The chain is built from TRBV28 and TRBJ2-3; D gene ambiguous. There are 13 residues in the CDR3. Per the germline V gene, CDR1 is MDHEN and CDR2 is SYDVKM. The germline V and J ends were trimmed by 4 bases and 0 bases, with 5 bases remaining between them. CDR3 bases: TGTGCCAGCAGTTCGGATAGCACAGATACGCAGTATTTT. Amino acids: CASSSDSTDTQYF.

This chain joins TRBV13 and TRBJ2-1, with D perhaps matching TRBD2 (6 bases). The V end was cut by 0 bases, the J end by 5 bases, with 17 bases between. The CDR3 runs to 17 residues. In germline, CDR1 is PRHDT, CDR2 FYEKMQ (reference sequence). CDR3 protein: CASSLGGLAYRDNEQFF. CDR3 DNA sequence: TGTGCCAGCAGCTTAGGCGGGCTAGCGTACCGAGACAATGAGCAGTTCTTC.

This chain joins TRBV7-9 and TRBJ2-5; 8 bases are shared with TRBD2. Germline V gene sequence: CDR1 SEHNR, CDR2 FQNEAQ (reference sequence). Trimming cost V 5 bases and J 2 bases; bases outside gene matches: 10. This CDR3 is built from 16 residues. CDR3 DNA: TGTGCCAGCAGCCCTTACCCGGGACTAGAACAAGAGACCCAGTACTTC. It yields the protein CASSPYPGLEQETQYF.

The chain employs TRBV5-6 and TRBJ2-7, with TRBD1 matching over 7 bases. J was trimmed by 2 bases and V by 2 bases; bases with no gene match: 1. The germline CDR1 and CDR2 sequences are SGHDT and YYEEEE. The CDR3 spans 13 residues. DNA for the CDR3: TGTGCCAGCAGCTTTACAGGGGCCTACGAGCAGTACTTC. This encodes CASSFTGAYEQYF.

This clone was recorded once. The chain joins TRBV29-1 to TRBJ1-1; 8 positions match TRBD1. Germline assignment: CDR1 SQVTM and CDR2 ANQGSEA. This CDR3 region has 18 residues. V shed 2 bases, J shed 3 bases, and the junction held 17 bases outside the gene matches. The CDR3 is CSVELAGGAGGWYTEAFF. CDR3 nucleotide sequence: TGCAGCGTTGAACTCGCAGGGGGCGCAGGAGGTTGGTACACTGAAGCTTTCTTT.

The gene calls are TRBV6-5 and TRBJ2-3; 10 positions match TRBD1. Germline values: CDR1 MNHEY, CDR2 SVGAGI. V gave up 4 bases and J gave up 5 bases; unmatched junction bases: 0. CDR3 length equals 13 residues. CDR3 amino acids: CASSWTGGDTQYF. For the CDR3, the DNA is TGTGCCAGCAGTTGGACAGGGGGAGATACGCAGTATTTT.

This chain joins TRBV6-1 and TRBJ1-5, with D possibly TRBD1 on 6 matching bases. The V end was cut by 5 bases, the J end by 0 bases, with 11 bases between. Germline assignment: CDR1 MNHNS and CDR2 SASEGT. This CDR3 is built from 15 residues. CDR3 DNA: TGTGCCAGCAGTCCAGGGGCTTATAGCAATCAGCCCCAGCATTTT. It yields the protein CASSPGAYSNQPQHF.

The J gene is TRBJ2-7, the V gene TRBV4-2; D gene unclear. From germline, CDR1 is LGHNA and CDR2 YNFKEQ. Trimming stripped 1 base from V and 5 bases from J, with 9 bases between. CDR3 length: 13 amino acids. Here the CDR3 reads CASSQVNAHEQYF. The DNA for the CDR3 is TGTGCCAGCAGCCAAGTCAATGCGCACGAGCAGTACTTC.

The table lists this clone with a few counts. This sequence joins TRBV4-1 and TRBJ1-2; 7 bases match TRBD1. With 3 bases clipped from V and 8 bases from J, the junction kept 9 bases outside the gene matches. Germline V gene lookup returns CDR1 MGHRA and CDR2 YSYEKL. The CDR3 consists of 14 residues. The CDR3 bases are TGCGCCAGCAGCCATACCGACAGGGCCAAGGGCTACACCTTC. As protein: CASSHTDRAKGYTF.

The V and J genes are TRBV7-9 and TRBJ2-7; 11 bases are shared with TRBD1. CDR1 is SEHNR and CDR2 is FQNEAQ in the germline V gene (reference sequence). V lost 5 bases, J lost 4 bases, and 7 bases stayed unmatched. CDR3 length: 15 amino acids. This chain's CDR3 is CASSRDRGTVYEQYF. The CDR3 bases are TGTGCCAGCAGCCGGGACAGGGGGACGGTTTACGAGCAGTACTTC.

The chain carries TRBV5-1 and TRBJ2-1, with D possibly TRBD2 on 6 matching bases. The CDR3 extends over 15 amino acids. V lost 1 base and J 1 base, leaving 9 bases between the germline ends. Germline values: CDR1 SGHRS, CDR2 YFSETQ. The CDR3 region is CASSLWGTSYNEQFF. The CDR3 DNA is TGCGCCAGCAGCTTGTGGGGGACTTCCTACAATGAGCAGTTCTTC.